The subject of this entry is one T cell receptor beta chain. Trimming took off 6 bases at V and 0 bases at J, with 11 bases between the two ends. The CDR3 totals 14 residues. Germline CDR1 and CDR2: MNHEY and SVGAGI. Study processing details: Amplification of reference gene primers provided the estimated nucleated cell counts. The table came from immunoSEQ multiplex PCR; TCRdb's copy has only in-frame clones and leaves some out. V, J and clone size were drawn from that table, and D and trimming were deduced from the DNA. The sample yields 150,000 or so clones, about nine tenths seen once. This sample was taken from a study of blood T cell repertoires in COVID-19. Study details: T cells, B-cell-depleted T cells, or PBMCs provided the cDNA or gDNA that served as material.

This chain connects TRBV6-5 to TRBJ1-1; D gene uncertain. Sequenced material: peripheral blood. This sequence was found in a man between 18 and 35 years old with acute or convalescent COVID-19. CDR3 DNA sequence: TGTGCCAGCAGGTGGACGGGGATGAACACTGAAGCTTTCTTT. This translates into CASRWTGMNTEAFF.